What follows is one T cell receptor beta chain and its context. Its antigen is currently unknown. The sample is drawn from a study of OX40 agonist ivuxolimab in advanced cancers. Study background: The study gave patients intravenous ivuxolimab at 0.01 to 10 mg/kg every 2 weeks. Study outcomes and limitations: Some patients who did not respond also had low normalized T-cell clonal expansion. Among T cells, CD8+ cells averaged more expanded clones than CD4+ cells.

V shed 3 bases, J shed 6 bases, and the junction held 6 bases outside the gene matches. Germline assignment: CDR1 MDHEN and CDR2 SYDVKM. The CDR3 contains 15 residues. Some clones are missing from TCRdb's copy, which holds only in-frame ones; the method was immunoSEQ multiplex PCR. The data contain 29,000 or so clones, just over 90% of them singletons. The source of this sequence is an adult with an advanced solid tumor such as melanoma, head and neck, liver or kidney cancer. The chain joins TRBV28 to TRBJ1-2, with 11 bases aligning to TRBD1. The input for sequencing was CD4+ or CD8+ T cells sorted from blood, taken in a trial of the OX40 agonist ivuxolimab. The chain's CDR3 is CASSFGTGGMDGYTF. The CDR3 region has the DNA TGTGCCAGCAGTTTTGGGACAGGGGGGATGGATGGCTACACCTTC.